This T cell receptor (beta chain) was observed in a study of T cells after yellow fever vaccination (dated by TCRdb to the late 2010s). Concerning the study at large: The SMART-Seq v4 Ultra Low Input RNA kit was used to prepare libraries from fractions with low cell numbers. To track T-cell clones before and after primary and booster YFV17D yellow fever vaccination, bulk TCR alpha and beta repertoires were sequenced longitudinally. The cohort comprised two healthy male donors, one aged 18 to 30 and one aged 30 to 39 years. Blood was collected at multiple timepoints before and after primary and secondary immunization, and bulk PBMC replicates and cell subsets were isolated.

What the work shows at the level of the full study, not this receptor alone: Compared with the primary T-cell response, the secondary T-cell response was weaker but faster, peaking on day 5 rather than day 15. Because abundant contaminating clonotypes from the bulk population could be contained in FACS-sorted repertoires, computational filtering was required. Because the study included only two donors, the extent to which the findings can be generalized is limited. A small fraction of clonotypes appeared in both the CD4 and CD8 compartments, likely as a result of convergent recombination. Most clones expanded after primary vaccination (approximately 97% of CD4 and 88% of CD8) were re-detected after the booster, suggesting that broad memory maintenance occurred.

What the treatment or condition label conveys for this sample: live attenuated yellow fever vaccine strain. PBMCs were isolated from peripheral blood using a standard Ficoll-Paque protocol. CD4 and CD8 T-cell fractions were isolated with Dynabeads CD4 and CD8 positive selection kits. RNA was extracted with TriZol from bulk PBMCs, CD4 and CD8 fractions, and dextramer-positive and dextramer-negative fractions. The table lists this clonotype with a few counts. The specificity of this receptor is unknown. No clone much larger than this one lies a single base away; base qualities are absent. The listed sequencing device is Illumina NovaSeq 6000. TCR cDNA was made using 5'RACE template switching, a step that added a universal primer site and unique molecular identifiers. Priming for cDNA synthesis came from both the TCR alpha and TCR beta constant segments. Libraries were amplified in two PCR steps, with sample barcodes and sequencing adapters added in the second step. Sequencing of the libraries was done on either Illumina HiSeq 2500 (2x100 bp) or NovaSeq (2x150 bp). On the authors' methods: Reads were demultiplexed and collapsed into UMI consensus sequences with MIGEC, and V(D)J alignment was performed with MiXCR. Using edgeR on replicate PBMC samples, clonotypes were called vaccine-responding if FDR was below 0.01 and the log2 fold change was above 5 up to day 15. Bulk clonotypes were assigned CD4 or CD8 identity according to which sequenced CD4 or CD8 repertoire held them at higher abundance. TCRdb passed the public sequencing reads through fastp at Q25 and MiXCR, retaining productive beta sequences. Rows matching on CDR3 protein sequence are summarized as one entry with the most common DNA and genes. What appears here as the V and J calls and clone size reflects TCRdb's work, not the paper's. The sample table lists about 340,000 distinct CDR3 sequences, roughly an eighth of them with a count of one. Together, the top ten hold 3.2% of the sample.

V has 5 bases trimmed and J has 4 bases trimmed; junction bases matching no gene number 7. Counted from cysteine to phenylalanine, this CDR3 has 15 amino acids. The kept DNA is CDR3 alone, 45 bases in frame from the first base. CDR1 and CDR2 (SGHTA, FQGNSA) derive from the germline V gene. The material sequenced was CD4+ T cells sorted from PBMCs, taken 15 days after the yellow fever booster vaccination. In this chain, TRBV7-2 is recombined with TRBJ2-5, and TRBD1 aligns with 10 junction nucleotides. The sequence derives from a man aged 18 to 29 who received the YFV17D yellow fever vaccine. The DNA reads as follows: TGTGCCAGCAGCCCCGGGACAGGGGCGTTAGAGACCCAGTACTTC. This yields the protein CASSPGTGALETQYF.